The next 18 T cell receptor beta chains were all read from a single sample in a study of T-cell reconstitution after alpha-beta-depleted transplantation in children. Molecular barcoding with unique molecular identifiers was used for the TCRbeta library. TCRdb analysed the PCR reads with MiXCR anew, one entry per CDR3 protein. This sample has approximately 650,000 distinct CDR3 sequences, with roughly 14% found just once. Material: PBMCs, obtained before TCRalphabeta/CD19-depleted stem cell transplant. These receptors all come from a girl aged 2 to 10 with congenital amegakaryocytic thrombocytopenia, due to receive a stem cell transplant.

The chain joins TRBV7-9 to TRBJ2-7, with 14 bases aligning to TRBD2. Unmatched junction bases numbered 9, after V lost 4 bases and J lost 7 bases. This CDR3 is built from 16 residues. CDR1 and CDR2 from the germline V gene are SEHNR and FQNEAQ (reference sequence). CDR3 protein: CASSSSTSGRVWEQYF. The CDR3 DNA reads TGTGCCAGCAGCTCGTCGACTAGCGGGAGGGTTTGGGAGCAGTACTTC.

This clonotype was observed at least ten times. The gene calls are TRBV12-3 or TRBV12-4 and TRBJ1-1; D uncertain. Trimming left V 5 bases short and J 4 bases short, with 11 bases between. The CDR3 covers 13 residues. As DNA, the CDR3 is TGTGCCAGCAGTCTCGTGGGTGTCACTGAAGCTTTCTTT. The encoded protein is CASSLVGVTEAFF.

Only a few counts were recorded for this clonotype. The chain is built from TRBV2 and TRBJ2-7; 15 positions agree with TRBD2. Germline V CDR1 and CDR2: SNHLY, FYNNEI. This CDR3 has 14 amino acids. The ends lost 5 bases at V and 10 bases at J; junction bases unmatched: 6. The CDR3 nucleotides are TGTGCCAGCAGTTCCGGGACTAGCGGGAGGAGACAGTACTTC. This encodes CASSSGTSGRRQYF. Full variable domain (missing parts from reference TRBV2 and TRBJ2-7): EPEVTQTPSHQVTQMGQEVILRCVPISNHLYFYWYRQILGQKVEFLVSFYNNEISEKSEIFDDQFSVERPDGSNFTLKIRSTKLEDSAMYFCASSSGTSGRRQYFGPGTRLTVT.

The chain has TRBV7-6 and TRBJ2-1; TRBD1 agrees at 7 bases. Per the germline V gene, CDR1 is SGHVS and CDR2 is FNYEAQ. V lost 0 bases and J lost 7; bases outside the gene matches: 6. The CDR3 is made up of 15 amino acids. DNA of the CDR3: TGTGCCAGCAGCTTAGCGACAGGGTCGAGGAATGAGCAGTTCTTC. It translates to CASSLATGSRNEQFF.

This clonotype occurred many times. This chain links TRBV20-1 with TRBJ2-7; 9 bases align to TRBD2. V lost 5 bases, J lost 2 bases, and 4 bases stayed unmatched. Germline assignment: CDR1 DFQATT and CDR2 SNEGSKA (reference sequence). The CDR3 is 13 amino acids. The CDR3 nucleotides read TGCAGTGCTGGGGGACTAGCAGCCTACGAGCAGTACTTC. It specifies CSAGGLAAYEQYF.

The rearrangement joins TRBV5-5 to TRBJ2-3; D perhaps matches TRBD1 (7 bases). CDR1 and CDR2 from the germline V gene are SGHKS and YYEKEE (reference sequence). This CDR3 region has 12 residues. Trimming took off 7 bases at V and 7 bases at J, with 13 bases between the two ends. The CDR3 reads CASGGGINTQYF. The CDR3 DNA follows: TGTGCCAGCGGAGGGGGCATAAATACGCAGTATTTT.

As regards this clonotype: A clone one base away is much larger, so this may be a read error. The V gene is TRBV20-1, the J gene TRBJ2-3; no firm D call. Germline V lookup: CDR1 DFQATT, CDR2 SNEGSKA (reference sequence). V dropped 3 bases and J dropped 4 bases, with 8 bases sitting between them. This CDR3 comprises 12 residues. CDR3 sequence reads: CSASGLADTQYF. The CDR3 DNA reads TGCAGTGCTAGTGGTCTAGCAGATACGCAGTATTTT.

This sequence joins TRBV19 and TRBJ2-2; 7 bases fit TRBD2. V lost 4 bases and J lost 6; bases outside the gene matches: 5. The CDR3 has 14 residues. Germline lookup yields CDR1 LNHDA and CDR2 SQIVND (reference sequence). For the CDR3, the DNA is TGTGCCAGTAGTACTGTGACTAGCCCCGGGGAGCTGTTTTTT. Its protein product is CASSTVTSPGELFF.

This clonotype came up many times. The CDR3 protein is CASSSLTGGGNTIYF. In DNA, the CDR3 is TGCGCCAGCAGCTCCCTGACAGGGGGAGGAAACACCATATATTTT. The V gene is TRBV5-1, the J gene TRBJ1-3; 9 bases align to TRBD1. This CDR3 has 15 residues. V lost 3 bases, J lost 4 bases, and 5 bases stayed unmatched. Per the germline V gene, CDR1 is SGHRS and CDR2 is YFSETQ.

This clonotype was seen more than once but under ten times. This chain joins TRBV12-3 or TRBV12-4 and TRBJ2-7; 7 bases align to TRBD1. The CDR3 extends over 15 amino acids. V shed 4 bases and J 4 bases; nucleotides not matched to a gene: 10. The CDR3 protein is CASSSTDRVQYEQYF. The CDR3 nucleotides are TGTGCCAGCAGTTCAACCGACAGGGTTCAGTACGAGCAGTACTTC.

The table lists this clonotype with many counts. The chain recombines TRBV29-1 with TRBJ2-7; D call uncertain. The CDR3 sequence is 12 residues long. V was pared by 0 bases and J by 2 bases, with 5 bases between. The germline V gene encodes CDR1 SQVTM and CDR2 ANQGSEA. The CDR3 spells CSVEDEPYEQYF. DNA for the CDR3: TGCAGCGTTGAAGATGAGCCCTACGAGCAGTACTTC.

Regarding this clonotype: Compared with germline, one end of the junction differs, possibly owing to a read error. The chain carries TRBV27 and TRBJ1-2, with 7 nucleotides matching TRBD1. Per the germline V gene, CDR1 is MNHEY and CDR2 is SMNVEV (reference sequence). The CDR3 contains 14 residues. The CDR3 region has the DNA TGTGTCAGCAGAAGAGGGGGCAGAGCTTATGGCTACACCTTC. Amino acids: CVSRRGGRAYGYTF.

This clonotype was observed a few times. V is TRBV10-3 and J is TRBJ2-7, with no clear D. This CDR3 is built from 15 residues. The ends were cut back, 4 bases at V and 5 bases at J, with 18 bases in the middle. CDR1 and CDR2 (germline): ENHRY, SYGVKD. The CDR3 region is CAISVGPDGSNEQYF. CDR3 nucleotides: TGTGCCATCAGTGTGGGTCCAGACGGCTCAAACGAGCAGTACTTC.

The chain is built from TRBV3-1 and TRBJ2-7, with TRBD2 as a possible D gene (6 bases). Germline V lookup: CDR1 LGHDT, CDR2 YNNKEL (reference sequence). Trimming removed 3 bases at V and 5 bases at J, with 17 bases between. The CDR3 extends over 15 amino acids. Written as DNA, the CDR3 is TGTGCCAGCAGCCAGCCCGGGACTCCGGCTGACGAGCAGTACTTC. Protein sequence: CASSQPGTPADEQYF.

The CDR3 is CSANFPGGPNTIYF. The CDR3 DNA reads TGCAGTGCTAACTTCCCCGGCGGACCGAACACCATATATTTT. The V gene is TRBV20-1, the J gene TRBJ1-3, with D unclear. V lost 4 bases and J lost 7, with 17 bases in between. There are 14 residues in the CDR3. The germline gives CDR1 DFQATT, CDR2 SNEGSKA (reference sequence).

This clonotype was seen ten or more times. The chain carries TRBV20-1 and TRBJ2-3; maybe TRBD1 (6 bases). V was shortened by 0 bases and J by 0 bases, with 7 bases between the two germline ends. Germline CDR1 and CDR2: DFQATT and SNEGSKA (reference sequence). This CDR3 is 14 amino acids long. The CDR3 loop is CSARDGQSTDTQYF. CDR3 in DNA: TGCAGTGCTAGAGATGGACAGAGCACAGATACGCAGTATTTT.

This clonotype was found a few times. The rearrangement joins TRBV7-9 to TRBJ2-1; TRBD2 is a possible D gene (6 bases). V gave up 1 base and J gave up 3 bases, with 16 bases separating them. This CDR3 is 17 amino acids long. Germline assignment: CDR1 SEHNR and CDR2 FQNEAQ (reference sequence). The CDR3 spells CASSLDHTSLDYNEQFF. The CDR3 DNA reads as TGTGCCAGCAGCTTAGATCATACTAGCCTGGACTACAATGAGCAGTTCTTC. The variable domain in full, with the rest retrieved from reference TRBV7-9 and TRBJ2-1, is DTGVSQNPRHKITKRGQNVTFRCDPISEHNRLYWYRQTLGQGPEFLTYFQNEAQLEKSRLLSDRFSAERPKGSFSTLEIQRTEQGDSAMYLCASSLDHTSLDYNEQFFGPGTRLTVL.

This clonotype was picked up many times. V and J are TRBV6-4 and TRBJ2-2; D may be TRBD2 (5 bases). The CDR3 is 13 amino acids. Trimming stripped 5 bases from V and 6 bases from J, with 10 bases between. CDR1 MRHNA and CDR2 SNTAGT come from the germline V gene. The CDR3 DNA is TGTGCCAGCAGTCAGGAGGTCGCCGGGGAGCTGTTTTTT. It translates to CASSQEVAGELFF.